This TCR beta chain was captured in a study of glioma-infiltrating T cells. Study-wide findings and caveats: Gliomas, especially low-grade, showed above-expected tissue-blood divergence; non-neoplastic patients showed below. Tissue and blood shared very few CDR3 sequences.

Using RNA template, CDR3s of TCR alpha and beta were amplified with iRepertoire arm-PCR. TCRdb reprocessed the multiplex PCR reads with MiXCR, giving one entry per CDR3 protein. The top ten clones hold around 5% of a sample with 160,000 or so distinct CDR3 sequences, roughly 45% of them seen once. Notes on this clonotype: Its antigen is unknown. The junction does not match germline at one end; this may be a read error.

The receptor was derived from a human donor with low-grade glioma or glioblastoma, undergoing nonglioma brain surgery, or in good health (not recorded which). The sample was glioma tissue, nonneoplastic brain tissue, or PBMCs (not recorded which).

The CDR3 loop reads CASRQEGGGVSEQYF. The CDR3 DNA sequence: TGTGCCAGCAGACAAGAAGGGGGAGGGGTGAGCGAGCAGTACTTC. This chain joins TRBV4-2 and TRBJ2-7, with D possibly being TRBD2 (7 bases). Germline V gene data show CDR1 as LGHNA and CDR2 as YNFKEQ. The CDR3 covers 15 residues.